This T cell receptor beta chain appears in the sequencing data of a study of radiation and T cells in renal cell carcinoma. The CDR3 is 16 amino acids. CDR1 is SGHTA, CDR2 FQGNSA, per germline. Trimming left V 3 bases short and J 5 bases short, with 19 bases between. Some clones are missing from TCRdb's copy, which holds only in-frame ones; the method was immunoSEQ multiplex PCR. Of 120,000 to 150,000 clones in the sample, 80% to 90% were seen once. Time point given: blood 4 weeks post-SBRT, at nephrectomy. Treatment noted: 15 Gy SBRT to primary tumor, nephrectomy 4 weeks later. After SBRT, blood was collected at 2 and 4 weeks, plus baseline.

The source material was blood, sampled from a patient whose treatment included radiotherapy and nephrectomy. The chain joins TRBV7-2 to TRBJ2-5; D uncertain. The TCR sequence derives from a woman in her forties or fifties with renal cell carcinoma. The CDR3 nucleotides are TGTGCCAGCAGCTTTGGTGGCAGGAAAAACGGGGAGACCCAGTACTTC. It yields the protein CASSFGGRKNGETQYF.